One and the same sample provided the 4 T cell receptor beta chains below, sequenced in a study of siplizumab effects on memory and regulatory T cells (dated by TCRdb to the late 2010s). The library was produced with the immunoSEQ multiplex PCR assay. TCRdb's version of the immuneACCESS table is confined to in-frame rearrangements and falls short of the full clone set. An unresolved V gene accounts for under half of the shortfall where checked; the remainder is of unknown origin. The sample has some 100,000 clones on record, over 85% of them singletons. 6.5% of the sample rests with the top ten. The sequenced sample consisted of CD8+ T cells sorted from blood. The origin of the receptors is a human donor in good health.

In regard to this clone: Distinct nucleotide sequences in the sample also encode this CDR3. The gene calls are TRBV4-1 and TRBJ1-1; the D gene is possibly TRBD1 (6 bases). The CDR3 has 15 amino acids. Trimming shortened V by 2 bases and J by 0 bases, and 10 bases separated the two germline ends. Germline CDR1 is MGHRA and CDR2 is YSYEKL. The CDR3: CASSQTGTLNTEAFF. For the CDR3, the DNA is TGCGCCAGCAGCCAAACAGGGACTCTGAACACTGAAGCTTTCTTT.

The chain employs TRBV19 and TRBJ1-5, with D tentatively TRBD1 (5 bases). V was pared by 7 bases and J by 4 bases, with 20 bases between. The CDR3 is 16 residues long. CDR1 LNHDA and CDR2 SQIVND come from the germline V gene (reference sequence). For the CDR3, the DNA is TGTGCCAGTAATTGGGCAGGGTCAAGTAGTAATCAGCCCCAGCATTTT. This gives the protein CASNWAGSSSNQPQHF.

This CDR3 reads CAISESGLAGGFKDEQYF. CDR3 bases: TGTGCCATCAGTGAGTCGGGACTAGCGGGAGGATTTAAGGACGAGCAGTACTTC. V gene TRBV10-3 combines with J gene TRBJ2-7; 15 positions match TRBD2. Germline CDR1 is ENHRY and CDR2 is SYGVKD. The trim removed 0 bases at V and 5 bases at J, leaving 8 bases unmatched. This CDR3 contains 18 residues.

This clone was seen only once. The CDR3 here is CASSSIMGYQETQYF. CDR3 coding DNA: TGTGCCAGCAGTTCCATAATGGGGTACCAAGAGACCCAGTACTTC. V is TRBV27 and J is TRBJ2-5; D ambiguous. There are 15 residues in the CDR3. Trimming shortened V by 4 bases and J by 0 bases, and 12 bases separated the two germline ends. Germline-derived CDR1 and CDR2 are MNHEY and SMNVEV (reference sequence).